The TCR beta chain described here comes from a study of response to subunit inactivated influenza vaccine. Overall study findings and caveats: Each seasonal influenza vaccination, the authors suggested, recruits few new T cells.

TCRdb re-analysed the RT-PCR reads in MiXCR, keeping a single row per CDR3 protein. The table lists under 550,000 distinct CDR3 sequences, roughly 7.6% of them singletons. CDR3 size: 14 residues. The trim removed 3 bases at V and 7 bases at J, leaving 5 bases unmatched. This clonotype has at least ten counts. Antigen: not known. This sequence joins TRBV12-3 or TRBV12-4 and TRBJ2-1, with 8 bases that match TRBD2. This specimen consisted of PBMCs from blood, obtained around 2 years after vaccination. This TCR derives from a man aged 50 to 69 who received an inactivated influenza vaccine. In nucleotides, the CDR3 is TGTGCCAGCAGTTTCAGTGGCGGGGGGAATGAGCAGTTCTTC. It specifies CASSFSGGGNEQFF.